Sequencing of this T cell receptor beta chain was carried out in a study of PD-1 blockade in classical Hodgkin lymphoma. Sequencing was performed with immunoSEQ multiplex PCR; in TCRdb, only in-frame clones are kept and a portion is missing. The sample lists about 31,000 clones, approximately 85% occurring once. After autologous stem cell transplantation all patients relapsed, and prior brentuximab vedotin exposure differed between cohorts. It was by magnetic negative selection that CD4+ T cells were purified from thawed PBMCs. The best responses consisted of complete response, partial response or progressive disease. In regard to this clone: Its antigen is currently unknown.

V was trimmed by 1 base and J by 4 bases, leaving 10 bases between them. This CDR3 region has 14 residues. Germline V gives CDR1 SEHNR, CDR2 FQNEAQ (reference sequence). The study, taken as a whole, reports: With respect to the repertoire differences, their causes, possibly disease activity or prior therapy, remain undefined.

The chain links TRBV7-9 to TRBJ1-2; possible D gene TRBD1, 5 bases. Source: CD4+ T cells from blood, taken at baseline. This clonotype originated in a human donor with classical Hodgkin lymphoma. CDR3 sequence (DNA): TGTGCCAGCAGCTTAGAATCAGGGTTCTATGGCTACACCTTC. Its protein product is CASSLESGFYGYTF.